This is a list of T cell receptor beta chains from one sample in a study of beta chain features in type 1 diabetes. TCRdb's table, derived via immunoSEQ multiplex PCR, lists solely in-frame clones and lacks some. The data contain more than 150,000 clones, around 10% of them singletons. The specimen sequenced was central memory CD4+ T cells from blood. Source of these receptors: a man between 18 and 35 years old in good health. Both conserved end residues are part of each CDR3. A D gene is named only where the DNA matches it firmly. Size tells how often a clone was seen (once, few, many) or the class of an expanded clone, and some rows leave it out.

cdr3_nt cdr3_aa j_call clone_size v_call d_call
TGTGCCAGCGGGGGATGGGCCCAAGAGACCCAGTACTTC CASGGWAQETQYF TRBJ2-5 few TRBV7-6 -
TGTGCCAGCAGCTTGTTCCAGGGGGCTATGAACACTGAAGCTTTCTTT CASSLFQGAMNTEAFF TRBJ1-1 - TRBV7-2 TRBD1
TGTGCCAGCAGCTTGACTAGCGCCACCTACAATGAGCAGTTCTTC CASSLTSATYNEQFF TRBJ2-1 few TRBV5-4 TRBD2
TGTGCCAGCAGCGTAGCTCCCCTAGCGGGGGGGCGACAAGAGACCCAGTACTTC CASSVAPLAGGRQETQYF TRBJ2-5 - TRBV9 TRBD2
TGTGCCAGCCGCCCACAGGGTATCTATGGCTACACCTTC CASRPQGIYGYTF TRBJ1-2 many TRBV14 -
TGTGCCAGCTCACAAACCCTGAACACTGAAGCTTTCTTT CASSQTLNTEAFF TRBJ1-1 - TRBV18 -
TGTGCCAGCAGCGTAGCTGGGGGCACCTACAATGAGCAGTTCTTC CASSVAGGTYNEQFF TRBJ2-1 - TRBV9 -
TGTGCCTGGGGGACAGGCCAGACCCATGGCTACACCTTC CAWGTGQTHGYTF TRBJ1-2 few TRBV30 TRBD1
TGTGCCAGCAGCGCCCGACAGAACTATAATTCACCCCTCCACTTT CASSARQNYNSPLHF TRBJ1-6 - TRBV9 -
TGTGGGGGAGGAAGGGGGCAGTCGGTTTCAGAGACCCAGTACTTC CGGGRGQSVSETQYF TRBJ2-5 - TRBV27 -
TGTGCCAGCAGCGTAGCTCAGGCCATGGATACGCAGTATTTT CASSVAQAMDTQYF TRBJ2-3 few TRBV9 -
TGTGCCAGCAGCCTAGGAGGTTCTGGAAACACCATATATTTT CASSLGGSGNTIYF TRBJ1-3 few TRBV9 -
TGCAGCGTTGGCGAACGGCACACTGAAGCTTTCTTT CSVGERHTEAFF TRBJ1-1 few TRBV29-1 -
TGTGCCAGCAGCTCCTCCCGGGGCCCAGAGACCCAGTACTTC CASSSSRGPETQYF TRBJ2-5 few TRBV9 -
TGTGCCAGTAGCCAACTAGTTTGGTACGAGCAGTACTTC CASSQLVWYEQYF TRBJ2-7 - TRBV19 -
TGTGCCAGCACCTATAGCACAGATACGCAGTATTTT CASTYSTDTQYF TRBJ2-3 many TRBV7-9 -
TGTGCCAGCAGTTACTCGATGGTGGGGGGCTACAATGAGCAGTTCTTC CASSYSMVGGYNEQFF TRBJ2-1 few TRBV6-5 -
TGTGCCAGCAGTTGGGCTAGCGGGGGACAAGAGACCCAGTACTTC CASSWASGGQETQYF TRBJ2-5 few TRBV27 TRBD2
TGCGCCAGCAGCCCCGGGACAGGGAGTGAAAAACTGTTTTTT CASSPGTGSEKLFF TRBJ1-4 many TRBV5-1 TRBD1
TGTGCCAGCAGCGTAAAGGGCCGGGTGCCAAATGAGCAGTTCTTC CASSVKGRVPNEQFF TRBJ2-1 many TRBV9 -
TGTGCCAGCAGCATAGCGGGGTACTACAATGAGCAGTTCTTC CASSIAGYYNEQFF TRBJ2-1 few TRBV4-1 TRBD2
TGTGCCAGCAGCCCCCTCGGTGGTCCGGCTGAAAAACTGTTTTTT CASSPLGGPAEKLFF TRBJ1-4 few TRBV13 -
TGCGCCAGCACCACCCAGCCCTTACCCCAAGAGACCCAGTACTTC CASTTQPLPQETQYF TRBJ2-5 many TRBV5-1 -
TGCAGCGTTGGACAAGAGACCCAGTACTTC CSVGQETQYF TRBJ2-5 few TRBV29-1 -
TGTGCCAGCAGTGTATGGTTGGGAAGCGAGCAGTACTTC CASSVWLGSEQYF TRBJ2-7 few TRBV2 -
TGTGCCAGCGGAATAACAGGGGGCGCCTACGAGCAGTACTTC CASGITGGAYEQYF TRBJ2-7 few TRBV28 TRBD1
TGTGCCAGCAGCTTAGAGGTAGGCTACGAGCAGTACTTC CASSLEVGYEQYF TRBJ2-7 - TRBV7-2 -
TGTGCCAGCAGTTTTGGGACAGGGGAAACCTACGAGCAGTACTTC CASSFGTGETYEQYF TRBJ2-7 few TRBV27 TRBD1
TGTGCCAGCAGCCTCCTAGCGGGAGTTGGAGAGACCCAGTACTTC CASSLLAGVGETQYF TRBJ2-5 - TRBV7-2 TRBD2
TGCGCCAGCAGCTTGGAGACAGGGACACCCCTCCACTTT CASSLETGTPLHF TRBJ1-6 few TRBV5-1 TRBD1
TGTGCCAGCAGCTTAAGTTCGGATACGCAGTATTTT CASSLSSDTQYF TRBJ2-3 few TRBV7-3 -
TGTGCCAGCAGCTTGGAACAGGGGAATAATTCACCCCTCCACTTT CASSLEQGNNSPLHF TRBJ1-6 - TRBV5-6 TRBD1
TGCAGCGTTTCCGGCCTTATTCCTAGCGGGAGCAAACACGGGGAGCTGTTTTTT CSVSGLIPSGSKHGELFF TRBJ2-2 - TRBV29-1 TRBD2
TGCAGCGGGAGCTTCTCTGGAAACACCATATATTTT CSGSFSGNTIYF TRBJ1-3 few TRBV29-1 -
TGTGCCAGCCGAATTGGGACTGGCGGTTACAATGAGCAGTTCTTC CASRIGTGGYNEQFF TRBJ2-1 - TRBV28 -
TGCAGTGCTAGAGTGGGACACCACGAGTACTTC CSARVGHHEYF TRBJ2-5 few TRBV20-1 -
TGTGCCAGCAGTGAAGACCGGGGGACACCCCAGCATTTT CASSEDRGTPQHF TRBJ1-5 - TRBV2 -
TGTGCCATACAAGCGGGGGGGCCGCAGACCCAGTACTTC CAIQAGGPQTQYF TRBJ2-5 many TRBV10-3 TRBD2
TGTGCCAGCAGCTTTGGCCGGGGTAACAATGAGCAGTTCTTC CASSFGRGNNEQFF TRBJ2-1 - TRBV7-3 -